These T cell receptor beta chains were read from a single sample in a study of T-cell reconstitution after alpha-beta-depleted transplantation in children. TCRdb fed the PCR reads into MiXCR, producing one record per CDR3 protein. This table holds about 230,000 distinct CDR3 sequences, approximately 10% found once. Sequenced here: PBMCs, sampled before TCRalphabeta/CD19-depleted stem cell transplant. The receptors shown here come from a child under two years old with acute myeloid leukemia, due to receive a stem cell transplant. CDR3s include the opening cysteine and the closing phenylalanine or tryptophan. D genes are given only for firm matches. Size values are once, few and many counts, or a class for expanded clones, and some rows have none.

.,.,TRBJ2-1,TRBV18,TGTGCCAACTCACCATGGACAGATAGCTCCTACAATGTGCAGTTCTTC,CANSPWTDSSYNVQFF
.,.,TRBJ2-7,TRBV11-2,TGTGCCAGCACCCCCGGGAACTCCTACGAGCAGTACTTC,CASTPGNSYEQYF
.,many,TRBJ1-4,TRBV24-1,TGTGCCACCAGTGACCCTGGTGGGGGTAAAACTAATGAAAAACTGTTTTTT,CATSDPGGGKTNEKLFF
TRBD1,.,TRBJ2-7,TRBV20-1,TGCAGTGCTCCCGGGACAGGCTCGAACGAGCAGTACTTC,CSAPGTGSNEQYF
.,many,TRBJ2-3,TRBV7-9,TGTGCCAGCAGCCCCCGGGTGGAAGGGGCAGATACGCAGTATTTT,CASSPRVEGADTQYF
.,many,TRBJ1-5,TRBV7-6,TGTGCCAGCAGCTTACAAGGGAGGGGGAATCAGCCCCAGCATTTT,CASSLQGRGNQPQHF
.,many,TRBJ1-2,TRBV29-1,TGCAGCGTCTCATTTTTGGACAGCACCTTCAACTATGGCTACACCTTC,CSVSFLDSTFNYGYTF
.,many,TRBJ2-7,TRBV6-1,TGTGCCAGCAGCCACGGGGGCGCGAGCTCCTACGAGCAGTACTTC,CASSHGGASSYEQYF
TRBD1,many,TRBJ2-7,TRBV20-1,TGCAGTGCTAGCTCCGATCAAACGGGACAGTCCTACGAGCAGTACTTC,CSASSDQTGQSYEQYF
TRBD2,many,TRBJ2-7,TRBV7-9,TGTGCCAGCAGCCCCCCGGCTAGCGGGACCTACGAGCAGTACTTC,CASSPPASGTYEQYF
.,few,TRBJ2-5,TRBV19,TGTGCCATTAAGCCCGGGCTAACCCAAGAGACCCAGTACTTC,CAIKPGLTQETQYF
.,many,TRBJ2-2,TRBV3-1,TGTGCCAGCAGCCGGGACTCTAACACCGGGGAGCTGTTTTTT,CASSRDSNTGELFF
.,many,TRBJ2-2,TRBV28,TGTGCCAGCAGTTTAAGTTCTATCGGGGAGCTGTTTTTT,CASSLSSIGELFF
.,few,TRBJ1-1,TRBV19,TGTGCCAGTCTGGACCAGAACACTGAAGCTTTCTTT,CASLDQNTEAFF
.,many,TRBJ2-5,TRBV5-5,TGTGCCAGCAGCTTGCTGACTAAGGGTCCCCAAGAGACCCAGTACTTC,CASSLLTKGPQETQYF
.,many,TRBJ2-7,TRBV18,TGTGCCAGCTCACCACCGAGTTTCTCCTACGAGCAGTACTTC,CASSPPSFSYEQYF
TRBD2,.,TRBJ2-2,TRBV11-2,TGTGCCAGCATCCAGACCGCAGGGACTAGCGGGGTGAACACCGGGGAGCTGTTTTTT,CASIQTAGTSGVNTGELFF
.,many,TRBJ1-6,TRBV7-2,TGTGCCAGCAGGGGGCCTGGTAGCTCCTATAATTCACCCCTCCACTTT,CASRGPGSSYNSPLHF
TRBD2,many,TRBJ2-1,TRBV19,TGTGCCAGTAGTAGGACTAGCGGGAGCGTCAATGAGCAGTTCTTC,CASSRTSGSVNEQFF
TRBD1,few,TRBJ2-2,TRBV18,TGTGCCAGCTCACCACAGGGGGCGACCGGGGAGCTGTTTTTT,CASSPQGATGELFF
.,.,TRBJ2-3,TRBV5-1,TGCGCCAGCAGCTTGGCGGGGAACCACACAGATACGCAGTATTTT,CASSLAGNHTDTQYF
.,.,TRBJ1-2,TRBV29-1,TGCAGCGTTGAAGATCGGCGGGGTAGCGGCTATGGCTACACCTTC,CSVEDRRGSGYGYTF
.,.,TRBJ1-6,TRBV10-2,TGCGCCAGCAGTGACGGCAGGGAAGGGTCACCCCTCCACTTT,CASSDGREGSPLHF
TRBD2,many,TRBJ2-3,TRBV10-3,TGTGCCATCAGTCACGACGCAGTAGCGGGATCCACAGATACGCAGTATTTT,CAISHDAVAGSTDTQYF
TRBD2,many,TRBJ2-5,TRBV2,TGTGCCAGCTCTTTTCCTAGCGGGTTAGAGACCCAGTACTTC,CASSFPSGLETQYF
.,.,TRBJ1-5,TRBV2,TGTGCCAGCAGTCTTGAAGGGCCCCAGCATTTT,CASSLEGPQHF
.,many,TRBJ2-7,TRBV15,TGTGCCACCAGCAGACAGGGCGGCTACGAGCAGTACTTC,CATSRQGGYEQYF
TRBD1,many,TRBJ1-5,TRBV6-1,TGTGCCAGCACCCCGACAGGGAGTCCAAATCAGCCCCAGCATTTT,CASTPTGSPNQPQHF
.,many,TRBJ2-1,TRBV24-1,TGTGCCACCAGTGATTTGAGGACTTGGGATGAGCAGTTCTTC,CATSDLRTWDEQFF
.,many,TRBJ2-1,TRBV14,.,CASSQPLRQQFF
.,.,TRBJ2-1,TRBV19,TGTGCCAGTAGCGCCTTGGGGCTGGCCTACAATGAGCAGTTCTTC,CASSALGLAYNEQFF
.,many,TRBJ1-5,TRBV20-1,TGCAGTGCTAGTCAGGGTTTGTATCAGCCCCAGCATTTT,CSASQGLYQPQHF
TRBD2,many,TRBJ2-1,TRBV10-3,TGTGCCATCGCCGGGGGGTACAATGAGCAGTTCTTC,CAIAGGYNEQFF
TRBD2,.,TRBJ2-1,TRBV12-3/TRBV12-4,TGTGCCAGCAGCCTGGGGGTAGCGGGACAAGGGAAGTTCTTC,CASSLGVAGQGKFF
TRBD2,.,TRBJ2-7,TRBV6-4,TGTGCCAGCAGTTCCCGTGGGGGGGTGAACCCCTACGAGCAGTACTTC,CASSSRGGVNPYEQYF
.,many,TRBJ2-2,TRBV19,TGTGCCAGTAGTGACATTCGGAACACCGGGGAGCTGTTTTTT,CASSDIRNTGELFF
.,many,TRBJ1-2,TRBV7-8,TGTGCCAGCAGCTCAAGATATATGGACCCACCCGGCGGCTATGGCTACACCTTC,CASSSRYMDPPGGYGYTF
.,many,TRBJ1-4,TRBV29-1,TGCAGCGTTGATCCCCAGGGAGAAAAACTGTTTTTT,CSVDPQGEKLFF
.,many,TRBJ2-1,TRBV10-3,TGTGCCATCAGTGAGCTCGGGCGGGGCTCCTACAATGAGCAGTTCTTC,CAISELGRGSYNEQFF
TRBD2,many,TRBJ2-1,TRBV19,TGTGCCAGTAGAAGACTAGCGGGAGGGAGTTACAATGAGCAGTTCTTC,CASRRLAGGSYNEQFF
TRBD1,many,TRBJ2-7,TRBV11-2,TGTGCCAGCAGCCTAGGGGACAGAACCTACGAGCAGTACTTC,CASSLGDRTYEQYF
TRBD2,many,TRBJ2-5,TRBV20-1,TGCAGTGCTAGAGATCCCCTAGCGGGGGGCTGGGAGACCCAGTACTTC,CSARDPLAGGWETQYF
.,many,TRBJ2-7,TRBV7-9,TGTGCCAGCAGCTCCCAGTACGAGCAGTACTTC,CASSSQYEQYF
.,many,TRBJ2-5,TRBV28,TGTGCCAGCAGTCCACAGGGTTGGTACCCTTCCCAAGAGACCCAGTACTTC,CASSPQGWYPSQETQYF
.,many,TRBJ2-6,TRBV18,TGTGCCAGCTCAACGGTCAGCTCTGGGGCCAACGTCCTGACTTTC,CASSTVSSGANVLTF
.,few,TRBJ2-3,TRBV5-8,TGTGCCAGCAGCTTGGCCGAAAACCTGCGTAGCACAGATACGCAGTATTTT,CASSLAENLRSTDTQYF